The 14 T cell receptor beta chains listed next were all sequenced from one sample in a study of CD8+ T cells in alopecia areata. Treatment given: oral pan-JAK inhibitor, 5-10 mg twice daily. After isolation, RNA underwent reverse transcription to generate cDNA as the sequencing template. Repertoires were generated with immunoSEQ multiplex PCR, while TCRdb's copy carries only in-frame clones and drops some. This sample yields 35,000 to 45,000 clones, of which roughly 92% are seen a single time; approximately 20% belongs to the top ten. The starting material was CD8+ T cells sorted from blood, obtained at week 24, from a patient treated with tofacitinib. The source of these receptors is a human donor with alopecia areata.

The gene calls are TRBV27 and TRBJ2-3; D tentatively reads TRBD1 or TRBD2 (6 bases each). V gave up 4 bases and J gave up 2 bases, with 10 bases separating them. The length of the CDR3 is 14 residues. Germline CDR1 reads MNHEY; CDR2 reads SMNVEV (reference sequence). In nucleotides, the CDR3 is TGTGCCAGCAGTTCGGGGGCCCCCACAGATACGCAGTATTTT. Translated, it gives CASSSGAPTDTQYF.

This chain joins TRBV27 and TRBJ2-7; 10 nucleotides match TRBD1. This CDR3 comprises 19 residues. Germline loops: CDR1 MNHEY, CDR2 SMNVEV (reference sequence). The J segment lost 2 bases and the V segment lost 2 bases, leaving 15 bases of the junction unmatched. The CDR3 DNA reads TGTGCCAGCAGTTTACTGGGACAGGGGCGCCTCCACATCCCCTACGAGCAGTACTTC. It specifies CASSLLGQGRLHIPYEQYF.

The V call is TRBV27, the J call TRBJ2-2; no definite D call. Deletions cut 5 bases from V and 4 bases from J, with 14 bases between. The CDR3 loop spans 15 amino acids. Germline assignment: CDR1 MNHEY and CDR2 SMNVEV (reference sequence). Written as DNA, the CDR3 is TGTGCCAGCAGTCCCCCAGACACTGGCACCGGGGAGCTGTTTTTT. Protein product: CASSPPDTGTGELFF.

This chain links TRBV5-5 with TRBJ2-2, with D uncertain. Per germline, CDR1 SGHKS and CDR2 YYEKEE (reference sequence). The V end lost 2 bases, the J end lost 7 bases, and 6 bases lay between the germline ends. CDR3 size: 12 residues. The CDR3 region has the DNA TGTGCCAGCAGCTTAGGTGGCGGGGAGCTGTTTTTT. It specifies CASSLGGGELFF.

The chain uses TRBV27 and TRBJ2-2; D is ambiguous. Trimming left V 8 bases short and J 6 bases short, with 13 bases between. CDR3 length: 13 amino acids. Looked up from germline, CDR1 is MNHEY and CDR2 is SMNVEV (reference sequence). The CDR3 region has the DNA TGTGCCAGCGGAGTTAGTTGGCCCGGGGAGCTGTTTTTT. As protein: CASGVSWPGELFF.

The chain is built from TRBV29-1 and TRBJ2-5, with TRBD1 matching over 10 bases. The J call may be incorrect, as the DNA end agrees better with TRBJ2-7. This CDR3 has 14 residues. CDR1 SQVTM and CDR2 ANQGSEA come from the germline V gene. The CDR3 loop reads CSVRVPGQGNEQYF. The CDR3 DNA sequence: TGCAGCGTTAGGGTCCCGGGACAGGGGAACGAGCAGTACTTC.

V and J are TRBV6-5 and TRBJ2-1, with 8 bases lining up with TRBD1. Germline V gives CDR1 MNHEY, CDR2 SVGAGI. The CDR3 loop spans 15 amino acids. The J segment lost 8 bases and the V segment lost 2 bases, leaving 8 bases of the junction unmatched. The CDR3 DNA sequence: TGTGCCAGCAGTTACCCTTCCGACAGGGGCGATGAGCAGTTCTTC. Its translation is CASSYPSDRGDEQFF.

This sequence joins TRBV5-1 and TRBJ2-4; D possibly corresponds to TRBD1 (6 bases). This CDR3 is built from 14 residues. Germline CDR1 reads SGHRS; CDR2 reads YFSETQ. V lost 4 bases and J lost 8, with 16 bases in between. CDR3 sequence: CASSPVRTEDIQYF. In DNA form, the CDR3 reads TGCGCCAGCAGCCCCGTCCGGACAGAGGACATTCAGTACTTC.

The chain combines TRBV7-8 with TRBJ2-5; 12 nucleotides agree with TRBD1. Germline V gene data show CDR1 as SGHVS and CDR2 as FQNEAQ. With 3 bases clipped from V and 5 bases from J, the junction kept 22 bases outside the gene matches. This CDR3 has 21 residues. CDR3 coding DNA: TGTGCCAGCAGCTTCCCCCGCCGGGACAGGGGGCGTTTAAGGGAAGGCGAGACCCAGTACTTC. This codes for CASSFPRRDRGRLREGETQYF.

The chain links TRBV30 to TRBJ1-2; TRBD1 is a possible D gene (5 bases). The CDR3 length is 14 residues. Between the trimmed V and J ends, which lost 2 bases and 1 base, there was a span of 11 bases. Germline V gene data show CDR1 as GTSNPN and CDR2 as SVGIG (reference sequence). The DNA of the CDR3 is TGTGCCTGGAGTTCAGGGTTGGTTAACTATGGCTACACCTTC. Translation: CAWSSGLVNYGYTF.

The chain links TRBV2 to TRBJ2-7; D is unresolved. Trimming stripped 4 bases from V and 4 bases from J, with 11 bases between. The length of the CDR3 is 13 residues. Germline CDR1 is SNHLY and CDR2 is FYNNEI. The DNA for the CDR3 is TGTGCCAGCAGTGGCCCTTCGACTTACGAGCAGTACTTC. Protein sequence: CASSGPSTYEQYF.

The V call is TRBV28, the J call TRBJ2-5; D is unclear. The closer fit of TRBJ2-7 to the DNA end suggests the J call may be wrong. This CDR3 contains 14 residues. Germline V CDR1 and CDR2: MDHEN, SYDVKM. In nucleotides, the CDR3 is TGTGCCAGCAGTTTAAGGCCCGCTTCCTACGAGCAGTACTTC. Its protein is CASSLRPASYEQYF.

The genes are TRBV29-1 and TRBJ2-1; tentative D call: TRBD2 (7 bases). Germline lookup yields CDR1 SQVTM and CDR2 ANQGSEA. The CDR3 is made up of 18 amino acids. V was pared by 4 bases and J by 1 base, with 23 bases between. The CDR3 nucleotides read TGCAGCGTTGGGGGAGGGCCTATCAGGGGAGAGTCCTACAATGAGCAGTTCTTC. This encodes CSVGGGPIRGESYNEQFF.

CDR3 DNA: TGTGCCAGCAGTCCCTACAGGGGTAACACCGGGGAGCTGTTTTTT. Its protein is CASSPYRGNTGELFF. The V call is TRBV6-1, the J call TRBJ2-2; 7 bases are shared with TRBD1. In germline, CDR1 is MNHNS, CDR2 SASEGT. This CDR3 region has 15 residues. Trimming took 5 bases from V and 2 from J; bases not matched to a gene: 5.